These 10 T cell receptor beta chains were sequenced from one sample in a study of technical replicates of blood from a handful of donors. The assay was immunoSEQ multiplex PCR, and TCRdb's table has in-frame clones only and misses some. The table includes about 62,000 clones, nearly 90% detected once. Sequencing was carried out using PBMCs. The source of these receptors is a human donor in good health. Some clones in this sample may be carry-over from other donors' samples.

The chain couples TRBV5-4 to TRBJ1-1; D is ambiguous. The CDR3 contains 12 residues. Germline V gene sequence: CDR1 SGHNT, CDR2 YYREEE (reference sequence). Trimming removed 1 base from V and 8 bases from J, with 9 bases in between. CDR3 nucleotide sequence: TGTGCCAGCAGCTTGATCGGCGGCGAAGCTTTCTTT. This codes for CASSLIGGEAFF.

CDR3 sequence: CASSLFTSGHEQYF. DNA of the CDR3: TGCGCCAGCAGCTTATTTACTAGCGGGCACGAGCAGTACTTC. The chain uses TRBV5-1 and TRBJ2-7, with 9 positions matching TRBD2. Germline CDR1 and CDR2: SGHRS and YFSETQ. Unmatched junction bases numbered 5, after V lost 2 bases and J lost 5 bases. This CDR3 is built from 14 residues.

The genes are TRBV10-3 and TRBJ2-1; no definite D call. The CDR3 length is 12 residues. Deletions cut 2 bases from V and 7 bases from J, with 6 bases between. Germline V gives CDR1 ENHRY, CDR2 SYGVKD. CDR3 protein: CAISEIRNEQFF. The CDR3 region has the DNA TGTGCCATCAGTGAGATTCGGAATGAGCAGTTCTTC.

This sequence joins TRBV5-1 and TRBJ2-1, with 10 bases identical to TRBD2. The CDR3 length is 16 residues. V gave up 0 bases and J gave up 6 bases; unmatched junction bases: 6. Germline CDR1 reads SGHRS; CDR2 reads YFSETQ. This CDR3 is CASSLVASGSANEQFF. The CDR3 DNA follows: TGCGCCAGCAGCTTGGTAGCTAGCGGGAGTGCCAATGAGCAGTTCTTC. The variable domain in full, completed from reference TRBV5-1 and TRBJ2-1, reads KAGVTQTPRYLIKTRGQQVTLSCSPISGHRSVSWYQQTPGQGLQFLFEYFSETQRNKGNFPGRFSGRQFSNSRSEMNVSTLELGDSALYLCASSLVASGSANEQFFGPGTRLTVL.

This clone was recorded once. The chain recombines TRBV18 with TRBJ1-6, with 7 nucleotides matching TRBD1. This CDR3 has 15 residues. With 5 bases clipped from V and 10 bases from J, the junction kept 11 bases outside the gene matches. Germline lookup yields CDR1 KGHSH and CDR2 LQKENI. CDR3 sequence (DNA): TGTGCCAGCTCATTACCGACAGGGTCGGAATCACCCCTCCACTTT. Encoded protein: CASSLPTGSESPLHF.

Only one count was recorded for this clone. J is TRBJ2-1 and V is TRBV5-1; 8 positions agree with TRBD2. The germline V gene encodes CDR1 SGHRS and CDR2 YFSETQ. The CDR3 length is 15 residues. After removal of 0 bases from V and 8 bases from J, the junction contained 7 bases not matched to a gene. The DNA of the CDR3 is TGCGCCAGCAGCTTGGGGTCGGGGGGGCCCCATGAGCAGTTCTTC. Translation: CASSLGSGGPHEQFF.

The V and J genes are TRBV14 and TRBJ1-5; D is ambiguous. This CDR3 region has 13 residues. V was shortened by 0 bases and J by 4 bases, with 4 bases between the two germline ends. Germline CDR1 is SGHDN and CDR2 is FVKESK. The CDR3 here is CASSQDPNQPQHF. For the CDR3, the DNA is TGTGCCAGCAGCCAAGATCCGAATCAGCCCCAGCATTTT.

V and J are TRBV7-6 and TRBJ2-2; maybe TRBD2 (6 bases). Germline V gene lookup returns CDR1 SGHVS and CDR2 FNYEAQ. Trimming shortened V by 5 bases and J by 4 bases, and 23 bases separated the two germline ends. The CDR3 is made up of 18 amino acids. Here the CDR3 DNA reads TGTGCCAGCAGCGCCCCATATTCCGGGAGTGGGAGCACCGGGGAGCTGTTTTTT. Protein sequence: CASSAPYSGSGSTGELFF. The complete variable domain, with remaining parts taken from reference TRBV7-6 and TRBJ2-2, reads GAGVSQSPRYKVTKRGQDVALRCDPISGHVSLYWYRQALGQGPEFLTYFNYEAQQDKSGLPNDRFSAERPEGSISTLTIQRTEQRDSAMYRCASSAPYSGSGSTGELFFGEGSRLTVL.

V and J are TRBV5-4 and TRBJ2-1, with 14 bases lining up with TRBD2. CDR1 is SGHNT and CDR2 is YYREEE in the germline V gene (reference sequence). The CDR3 loop spans 14 amino acids. The junction had 2 bases not matched to a gene; V was cut back by 7 bases and J by 5 bases. The CDR3 region is CASPGLAGDNEQFF. The CDR3, as DNA: TGTGCCAGCCCGGGACTAGCGGGAGACAATGAGCAGTTCTTC.

This rearrangement joins TRBV6-5 to TRBJ1-2; D remains ambiguous. The CDR3 runs 15 residues. Germline V gene sequence: CDR1 MNHEY, CDR2 SVGAGI. With 6 bases removed from V and 5 bases from J, the gap between germline ends came to 19 bases. CDR3 DNA sequence: TGTGCCAGCAGGCCGGGGTGGCTTCTGGGGTATGGCTACACCTTC. This sequence encodes CASRPGWLLGYGYTF.